This T cell receptor beta chain was sequenced during a study of cytomegalovirus exposure and HLA in healthy donors. Study-wide context: Genetic ancestry analysis placed over 75% of the 400 or so donors that were genotyped in the Caucasian-associated cluster.

Researchers ran the PCR with 60 Vbeta and 13 Jbeta primers. In the authors' methods: The count from a later analysis was some 81 million unique TCR beta chains, some 9.9 million of them shared. Using immunoSEQ multiplex PCR, the repertoire was profiled, and TCRdb retains in-frame clones only, with some absent. That table gives V, J and clone size, and the DNA gave D and trimming. The table records about 130,000 clones, about 80% of them present only once. There were likely unrecorded immune exposures, though donors were nominally healthy when sampled. Overall study findings and caveats: Most CMV-associated TCR beta chains appeared HLA-restricted in a later analysis.

Trimming shortened V by 3 bases and J by 1 base, and 6 bases separated the two germline ends. Germline assignment: CDR1 SQVTM and CDR2 ANQGSEA. The CDR3 consists of 12 residues. Turning to this clone: No antigen is known for it.

This TCR came from a man aged 30 to 45 in good health and CMV-seropositive. The rearrangement joins TRBV29-1 to TRBJ2-5; D unresolved. Sequenced: PBMCs. CDR3 protein: CSVDSSQETQYF. Here the CDR3 DNA reads TGCAGCGTTGATAGCAGCCAAGAGACCCAGTACTTC.